A selection of T cell receptor beta chains follows, all from one sample in a study of T cell responses to AZD1222 COVID-19 vaccine. The table came from immunoSEQ multiplex PCR; TCRdb's copy has only in-frame clones and leaves some out. The sample gives more than 95,000 clones, approximately 90% of which show up once; around 10% is in the top ten. The sequencing used peripheral blood, collected on day 0 of MenACWY control vaccination. These receptors were obtained from an adult in good health. Both conserved end residues are part of each CDR3. D genes are given only for firm matches. Where a row states a size, it is once, few, many or the class of an expanded clone; other rows omit it.

d_gene: -; v_gene: TRBV30; j_gene: TRBJ2-3; abundance: few; CDR3aa: CAWGGWRGHTDTQYF; CDR3nt: TGTGCCTGGGGGGGTTGGCGGGGGCACACAGATACGCAGTATTTT
d_gene: TRBD1; v_gene: TRBV24-1; j_gene: TRBJ1-5; abundance: -; CDR3aa: CATSDHGQGVPNQPQHF; CDR3nt: TGTGCCACCAGTGACCATGGACAGGGTGTTCCGAATCAGCCCCAGCATTTT
d_gene: TRBD1; v_gene: TRBV5-4; j_gene: TRBJ1-2; abundance: -; CDR3aa: CASSYGQEVYTF; CDR3nt: TGTGCCAGCAGCTACGGACAGGAGGTTTACACCTTC
d_gene: -; v_gene: TRBV29-1; j_gene: TRBJ1-1; abundance: -; CDR3aa: CSVVEGRAGAFF; CDR3nt: TGCAGCGTTGTGGAGGGGCGGGCGGGGGCTTTCTTT
d_gene: -; v_gene: TRBV7-8; j_gene: TRBJ1-2; abundance: -; CDR3aa: CASSAKPGGYTF; CDR3nt: TGTGCCAGCAGCGCCAAACCAGGGGGCTACACCTTC
d_gene: -; v_gene: TRBV5-1; j_gene: TRBJ1-1; abundance: -; CDR3aa: CASSLRLGDTEAFF; CDR3nt: TGCGCCAGCAGCTTGAGGTTAGGCGACACTGAAGCTTTCTTT
d_gene: TRBD2; v_gene: TRBV3-1/TRBV3-2; j_gene: TRBJ2-1; abundance: -; CDR3aa: CASSQWVKRENYEQFF; CDR3nt: TGTGCCAGCAGCCAATGGGTGAAGCGGGAGAATTATGAGCAGTTCTTC
d_gene: -; v_gene: TRBV6-2/TRBV6-3; j_gene: TRBJ1-2; abundance: once; CDR3aa: CASSYPYVDGYTF; CDR3nt: TGTGCCAGCAGTTACCCCTATGTGGACGGCTACACCTTC
d_gene: -; v_gene: TRBV29-1; j_gene: TRBJ2-3; abundance: -; CDR3aa: CSVEKQGADTQYF; CDR3nt: TGCAGCGTTGAAAAGCAAGGAGCAGATACGCAGTATTTT
d_gene: -; v_gene: TRBV6-6; j_gene: TRBJ1-3; abundance: -; CDR3aa: CASSPRATWALSGNTIYF; CDR3nt: TGTGCCAGCAGTCCGAGGGCGACATGGGCCCTCTCTGGAAACACCATATATTTT
d_gene: -; v_gene: TRBV6-5; j_gene: TRBJ2-7; abundance: once; CDR3aa: CASRLQAPAEQYF; CDR3nt: TGTGCCAGCAGACTCCAGGCGCCTGCCGAGCAGTACTTC
d_gene: TRBD2; v_gene: TRBV4-3; j_gene: TRBJ2-5; abundance: -; CDR3aa: CASSQTTSGQETQYF; CDR3nt: TGCGCCAGCAGCCAAACCACTAGCGGACAAGAGACCCAGTACTTC
d_gene: -; v_gene: TRBV30; j_gene: TRBJ2-6; abundance: -; CDR3aa: CAWSVLGGANVLTF; CDR3nt: TGTGCCTGGAGTGTCCTTGGTGGGGCCAACGTCCTGACTTTC
d_gene: -; v_gene: TRBV30; j_gene: TRBJ2-1; abundance: -; CDR3aa: CAWSIRPINEQFF; CDR3nt: TGTGCCTGGAGTATTCGACCTATCAATGAGCAGTTCTTC
d_gene: -; v_gene: TRBV11-2; j_gene: TRBJ1-3; abundance: -; CDR3aa: CASSLLSSGNTIYF; CDR3nt: TGTGCCAGCAGCTTATTGAGTTCTGGAAACACCATATATTTT
d_gene: TRBD1; v_gene: TRBV6-4; j_gene: TRBJ2-4; abundance: -; CDR3aa: CASSAKDRPKRENIQYF; CDR3nt: TGTGCCAGCAGTGCTAAGGACAGGCCAAAACGGGAAAACATTCAGTACTTC
d_gene: TRBD2; v_gene: TRBV5-1; j_gene: TRBJ2-7; abundance: -; CDR3aa: CASSLGSLAGVDQYF; CDR3nt: TGCGCCAGCAGCTTGGGGAGCCTAGCGGGAGTTGATCAGTACTTC
d_gene: -; v_gene: TRBV11-3; j_gene: TRBJ2-4; abundance: -; CDR3aa: CASSLVRNDSRGAGIQYF; CDR3nt: TGTGCCAGCAGCTTAGTCCGCAATGACTCCAGGGGTGCCGGCATTCAGTACTTC
d_gene: TRBD1; v_gene: TRBV9; j_gene: TRBJ1-4; abundance: -; CDR3aa: CASSAHTGERANEKLFF; CDR3nt: TGTGCCAGCAGCGCTCATACAGGGGAAAGGGCTAATGAAAAACTGTTTTTT
d_gene: -; v_gene: TRBV7-3; j_gene: TRBJ2-3; abundance: -; CDR3aa: CASSLSTSDTQYF; CDR3nt: TGTGCCAGCAGCTTAAGTACGTCCGATACGCAGTATTTT
d_gene: TRBD2; v_gene: TRBV11-3; j_gene: TRBJ2-5; abundance: -; CDR3aa: CASSTGLAGQETQYF; CDR3nt: TGTGCCAGCAGCACGGGACTAGCGGGACAAGAGACCCAGTACTTC
d_gene: -; v_gene: TRBV19; j_gene: TRBJ1-1; abundance: -; CDR3aa: CATESNQLNTEAFF; CDR3nt: TGTGCCACCGAATCGAACCAGTTGAACACTGAAGCTTTCTTT
d_gene: -; v_gene: TRBV27; j_gene: TRBJ1-6; abundance: -; CDR3aa: CASSLWDNSPLHF; CDR3nt: TGTGCCAGCAGTTTATGGGATAATTCACCCCTCCACTTT
d_gene: -; v_gene: TRBV6-5; j_gene: TRBJ1-2; abundance: -; CDR3aa: CASSYSGARYGYTF; CDR3nt: TGTGCCAGCAGTTACTCGGGGGCCCGCTATGGCTACACCTTC
d_gene: -; v_gene: TRBV6-1; j_gene: TRBJ1-1; abundance: few; CDR3aa: CASSERAENTEAFF; CDR3nt: TGTGCCAGCAGTGAAAGGGCAGAGAACACTGAAGCTTTCTTT
d_gene: TRBD1; v_gene: TRBV5-5; j_gene: TRBJ1-5; abundance: -; CDR3aa: CASSSGTGTWNQPQHF; CDR3nt: TGTGCCAGCAGCTCCGGGACAGGGACATGGAATCAGCCCCAGCATTTT
d_gene: -; v_gene: TRBV6-2/TRBV6-3; j_gene: TRBJ2-7; abundance: -; CDR3aa: CASSYPADSYEQYF; CDR3nt: TGTGCCAGCAGTTACCCTGCGGACAGCTACGAGCAGTACTTC
d_gene: -; v_gene: TRBV27; j_gene: TRBJ1-1; abundance: -; CDR3aa: CASRLSVMGDTEAFF; CDR3nt: TGTGCCAGCAGACTCTCCGTGATGGGGGACACTGAAGCTTTCTTT
d_gene: TRBD2; v_gene: TRBV2; j_gene: TRBJ2-5; abundance: -; CDR3aa: CASSAQQGLAGVVQYF; CDR3nt: TGTGCCAGCAGTGCCCAGCAGGGACTAGCGGGAGTGGTCCAGTACTTC
d_gene: TRBD1; v_gene: TRBV5-1; j_gene: TRBJ2-3; abundance: -; CDR3aa: CASSLVGQGGTDTQYF; CDR3nt: TGCGCCAGCAGCTTGGTAGGCCAGGGGGGCACAGATACGCAGTATTTT
d_gene: -; v_gene: TRBV19; j_gene: TRBJ2-3; abundance: -; CDR3aa: CASSIGFTQYF; CDR3nt: TGTGCCAGTAGTATTGGGTTTACGCAGTATTTT
d_gene: TRBD2; v_gene: TRBV9; j_gene: TRBJ2-1; abundance: -; CDR3aa: CASTLGLAGATYNEQFF; CDR3nt: TGTGCCAGCACCCTAGGACTAGCGGGAGCGACCTACAATGAGCAGTTCTTC
d_gene: -; v_gene: TRBV6-6; j_gene: TRBJ1-5; abundance: -; CDR3aa: CASSSKDSNQPQHF; CDR3nt: TGTGCCAGCAGTTCCAAAGATAGCAATCAGCCCCAGCATTTT
d_gene: -; v_gene: TRBV2; j_gene: TRBJ1-1; abundance: -; CDR3aa: CASKGQSMNTEAFF; CDR3nt: TGTGCCAGCAAAGGACAGAGCATGAACACTGAAGCTTTCTTT
d_gene: -; v_gene: TRBV2; j_gene: TRBJ2-7; abundance: -; CDR3aa: CASSDLNSSYEQYF; CDR3nt: TGTGCCAGCAGTGATTTGAACAGCTCCTACGAGCAGTACTTC
d_gene: -; v_gene: TRBV10-3; j_gene: TRBJ2-7; abundance: -; CDR3aa: CAISEGQNYEQYF; CDR3nt: TGTGCCATCAGTGAAGGTCAGAACTACGAGCAGTACTTC
d_gene: -; v_gene: TRBV11-3; j_gene: TRBJ2-7; abundance: -; CDR3aa: CASTLLAESSYEQYF; CDR3nt: TGTGCCAGCACACTTTTAGCGGAGAGCTCCTACGAGCAGTACTTC
d_gene: -; v_gene: TRBV23-1; j_gene: TRBJ1-3; abundance: -; CDR3aa: CASRKADLSGNTIYF; CDR3nt: TGCGCCAGCAGGAAGGCAGACCTCTCTGGAAACACCATATATTTT
d_gene: -; v_gene: TRBV30; j_gene: TRBJ2-7; abundance: -; CDR3aa: CAWSVAGRASYEQYF; CDR3nt: TGTGCCTGGAGTGTAGCCGGCAGGGCCTCCTACGAGCAGTACTTC
d_gene: TRBD2; v_gene: TRBV7-3; j_gene: TRBJ2-1; abundance: -; CDR3aa: CASSFGLAGGSNEQFF; CDR3nt: TGTGCCAGCAGCTTCGGACTAGCGGGAGGGTCGAATGAGCAGTTCTTC
d_gene: -; v_gene: TRBV11-2; j_gene: TRBJ2-2; abundance: -; CDR3aa: CASSLAENTGELFF; CDR3nt: TGTGCCAGCAGCTTAGCTGAGAACACCGGGGAGCTGTTTTTT
d_gene: -; v_gene: TRBV20-1; j_gene: TRBJ2-1; abundance: -; CDR3aa: CSARGREQFF; CDR3nt: TGCAGTGCTAGGGGTAGGGAGCAGTTCTTC
d_gene: TRBD2; v_gene: TRBV7-6; j_gene: TRBJ2-1; abundance: once; CDR3aa: CASSSFAGGLYNEQFF; CDR3nt: TGTGCCAGCAGCTCCTTCGCGGGAGGGTTGTACAATGAGCAGTTCTTC
d_gene: TRBD1; v_gene: TRBV5-6; j_gene: TRBJ1-2; abundance: -; CDR3aa: CASTLLGTGGFGYTF; CDR3nt: TGTGCCAGCACCCTGCTCGGGACAGGGGGCTTCGGCTACACCTTC
d_gene: -; v_gene: TRBV9; j_gene: TRBJ1-2; abundance: -; CDR3aa: CASSPYGRDYGYTF; CDR3nt: TGTGCCAGCAGCCCCTACGGCAGGGACTATGGCTACACCTTC
d_gene: TRBD2; v_gene: TRBV7-6; j_gene: TRBJ2-7; abundance: -; CDR3aa: CASSFSGLATYEQYF; CDR3nt: TGTGCCAGCAGCTTTTCGGGACTAGCTACCTACGAGCAGTACTTC
d_gene: -; v_gene: TRBV7-9; j_gene: TRBJ2-6; abundance: -; CDR3aa: CASSSWPTRSSGANVLTF; CDR3nt: TGTGCCAGCAGCTCCTGGCCGACGAGGAGCTCTGGGGCCAACGTCCTGACTTTC
d_gene: TRBD1; v_gene: TRBV5-1; j_gene: TRBJ2-7; abundance: -; CDR3aa: CASSDPGTGNSYEQYF; CDR3nt: TGCGCCAGCAGCGACCCCGGGACAGGGAACTCCTACGAGCAGTACTTC
d_gene: -; v_gene: TRBV11-3; j_gene: TRBJ1-1; abundance: -; CDR3aa: CASSPRADLAFF; CDR3nt: TGTGCCAGCAGCCCCCGGGCCGACCTCGCTTTCTTT
d_gene: -; v_gene: TRBV11-2; j_gene: TRBJ2-7; abundance: -; CDR3aa: CASSLLGGTSPYF; CDR3nt: TGTGCCAGCAGCCTCCTCGGCGGGACAAGTCCGTACTTC
d_gene: -; v_gene: TRBV19; j_gene: TRBJ1-4; abundance: few; CDR3aa: CASSIWQAATNEKLFF; CDR3nt: TGTGCCAGTAGTATATGGCAGGCTGCAACTAATGAAAAACTGTTTTTT
d_gene: TRBD2; v_gene: TRBV6-4; j_gene: TRBJ2-1; abundance: few; CDR3aa: CASSDGASGSYNEQFF; CDR3nt: TGTGCCAGCAGTGACGGGGCTAGCGGGAGCTACAATGAGCAGTTCTTC
d_gene: -; v_gene: TRBV7-2; j_gene: TRBJ2-1; abundance: -; CDR3aa: CASSLTSEQFF; CDR3nt: TGTGCCAGCAGCTTAACGAGTGAGCAGTTCTTC
d_gene: TRBD1; v_gene: TRBV9; j_gene: TRBJ2-7; abundance: -; CDR3aa: CASSVGGQGYEQYF; CDR3nt: TGTGCCAGCAGCGTAGGGGGACAGGGGTATGAGCAGTACTTC
d_gene: -; v_gene: TRBV6-5; j_gene: TRBJ1-5; abundance: -; CDR3aa: CASSYSYGLDQPQHF; CDR3nt: TGTGCCAGCAGTTACTCGTATGGTTTAGATCAGCCCCAGCATTTT